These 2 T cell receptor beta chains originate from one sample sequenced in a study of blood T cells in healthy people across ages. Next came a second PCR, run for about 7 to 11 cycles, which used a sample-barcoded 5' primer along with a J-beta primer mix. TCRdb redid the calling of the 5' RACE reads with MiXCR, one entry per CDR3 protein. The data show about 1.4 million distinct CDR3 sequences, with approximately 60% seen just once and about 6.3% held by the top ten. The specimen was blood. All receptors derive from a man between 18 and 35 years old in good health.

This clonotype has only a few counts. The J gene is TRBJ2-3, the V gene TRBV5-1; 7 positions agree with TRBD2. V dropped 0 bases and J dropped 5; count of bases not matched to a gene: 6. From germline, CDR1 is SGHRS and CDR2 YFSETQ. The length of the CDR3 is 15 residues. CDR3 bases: TGCGCCAGCAGCTTGGGAGAGCGGGGCAAAGATACGCAGTATTTT. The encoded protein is CASSLGERGKDTQYF.

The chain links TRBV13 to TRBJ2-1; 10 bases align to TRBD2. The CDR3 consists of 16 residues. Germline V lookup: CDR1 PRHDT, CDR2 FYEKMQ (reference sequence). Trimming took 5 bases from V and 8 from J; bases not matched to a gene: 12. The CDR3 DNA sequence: TGTGCCAGCAGCCCAAAGCGGGGGGGCATGTTCTATGAGCAGTTCTTC. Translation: CASSPKRGGMFYEQFF. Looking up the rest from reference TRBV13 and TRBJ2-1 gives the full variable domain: AAGVIQSPRHLIKEKRETATLKCYPIPRHDTVYWYQQGPGQDPQFLISFYEKMQSDKGSIPDRFSAQQFSDYHSELNMSSLELGDSALYFCASSPKRGGMFYEQFFGPGTRLTVL.